One sample yielded the 20 T cell receptor beta chains listed below, sequenced in a study of identical twins. TCRdb analysed the 5' RACE reads with MiXCR anew, one entry per CDR3 protein. The sample holds roughly 720,000 distinct CDR3 sequences, about 18% seen once. This sample was shared with a second study, whose subject was T cells expressing NK-cell markers.

Source material: PBMCs. Receptors were obtained from a woman younger than 35 in good health.

This sequence joins TRBV5-1 and TRBJ2-1, with D uncertain. V was pared by 1 base and J by 2 bases, with 10 bases between. The CDR3 consists of 15 residues. Germline CDR1 is SGHRS and CDR2 is YFSETQ. CDR3 loop: CASSLTQSTYNEQFF. The CDR3 DNA sequence: TGCGCCAGCAGCTTGACCCAATCGACCTACAATGAGCAGTTCTTC.

Turning to this clonotype: One end of the junction varies from germline; a read error may be responsible. V and J are TRBV11-2 and TRBJ2-3; 11 nucleotides line up with TRBD2. Germline CDR1 is SGHAT and CDR2 is FQNNGV. CDR3 size: 18 residues. CDR3 sequence: CACSLWLAGGLRTDTQYF. CDR3 bases: TGTGCCTGCAGTTTGTGGCTAGCGGGGGGCCTCCGCACAGATACGCAGTATTTT.

The chain employs TRBV10-3 and TRBJ2-7, with 10 nucleotides matching TRBD1. V lost 4 bases and J lost 4; bases outside the gene matches: 7. Germline V gene lookup returns CDR1 ENHRY and CDR2 SYGVKD. CDR3 size: 15 residues. The CDR3 reads CAISAPPGQGYEQYF. CDR3 DNA: TGTGCCATCAGTGCCCCTCCGGGACAGGGGTACGAGCAGTACTTC.

This clonotype was counted only a few times. This chain links TRBV7-8 with TRBJ1-1; D call uncertain. The CDR3 consists of 16 residues. Trimming left V 0 bases short and J 1 base short, with 12 bases between. Germline values: CDR1 SGHVS, CDR2 FQNEAQ. The CDR3: CASSLAQSTENTEAFF. The CDR3 bases are TGTGCCAGCAGCTTAGCGCAAAGCACAGAGAACACTGAAGCTTTCTTT.

This clonotype was detected only a few times. The rearrangement uses TRBV6-1 and TRBJ2-3, with a possible D match to TRBD2 (6 bases). CDR1 and CDR2 from the germline V gene are MNHNS and SASEGT. Trimming left V 6 bases short and J 8 bases short, with 15 bases between. This CDR3 has 13 amino acids. The CDR3 protein is CASSSGRKGTQYF. The CDR3, as DNA: TGTGCCAGCAGCAGTGGGAGGAAGGGTACGCAGTATTTT.

Comments on this clonotype: A much larger clone differs from this one at a single base, so this may be a read error. J is TRBJ2-5 and V is TRBV12-3 or TRBV12-4, with 9 nucleotides matching TRBD1. CDR3 length equals 15 residues. The CDR3 DNA reads TGTGACAGCACTACGGACAGGGGCCATCAAGAGACCCAGTACTTC. It is translated as CDSTTDRGHQETQYF.

This clonotype was found many times. The chain combines TRBV6-5 with TRBJ2-1, with D unclear. Trimming removed 6 bases at V and 4 bases at J, with 7 bases between. Germline V lookup: CDR1 MNHEY, CDR2 SVGAGI. The CDR3 runs 12 residues. The CDR3, as DNA: TGTGCCAGCAGCCAAAGTTACAATGAGCAGTTCTTC. It specifies CASSQSYNEQFF.

This clonotype was counted between two and nine times. This chain joins TRBV29-1 and TRBJ1-2; D uncertain. The CDR3 spans 13 residues. Germline V gene data show CDR1 as SQVTM and CDR2 as ANQGSEA. The ends were cut back, 6 bases at V and 0 bases at J, with 11 bases in the middle. The CDR3 DNA sequence: TGCAGCGTGGCTATGAGCCCTAACTATGGCTACACCTTC. Protein product: CSVAMSPNYGYTF.

This clonotype was detected a few times. The genes are TRBV20-1 and TRBJ2-5; 7 nucleotides agree with TRBD2. CDR1 DFQATT and CDR2 SNEGSKA come from the germline V gene (reference sequence). V was pared by 5 bases and J by 2 bases, with 11 bases of the junction left unmatched. The CDR3 runs 15 residues. The CDR3 DNA reads as TGCAGTGCTTCCCCGCTAGCGGCGTATCAAGAGACCCAGTACTTC. Translating it yields CSASPLAAYQETQYF.

This clonotype has at least ten counts. The chain carries TRBV4-3 and TRBJ2-7, with D possibly matching TRBD2 (6 bases). This CDR3 contains 14 residues. Germline values: CDR1 LGHNA, CDR2 YSLEER. V was cut by 0 bases and J by 2 bases, with 8 bases left in between. CDR3 DNA sequence: TGCGCCAGCAGCCAAGATCGGAGGGCCTACGAGCAGTACTTC. Protein product: CASSQDRRAYEQYF.

The chain has TRBV20-1 and TRBJ2-1; 8 bases are a match to TRBD2. V dropped 5 bases and J dropped 4; count of bases not matched to a gene: 7. Germline values: CDR1 DFQATT, CDR2 SNEGSKA (reference sequence). The CDR3 consists of 14 residues. The CDR3 bases are TGCAGTGCTCCGGGACTAGGGATTTACAATGAGCAGTTCTTC. Encoded protein: CSAPGLGIYNEQFF.

This chain uses TRBV5-1 with TRBJ2-1; tentatively, D is TRBD2 (7 bases). V was pared by 4 bases and J by 12 bases, with 14 bases between. Looked up from germline, CDR1 is SGHRS and CDR2 is YFSETQ. There are 12 residues in the CDR3. The CDR3: CASSRRGAPQFF. In DNA form, the CDR3 reads TGCGCCAGCAGCCGTCGGGGGGCCCCGCAGTTCTTC.

V is TRBV7-8 and J is TRBJ2-1; unclear D gene. The CDR3 extends over 15 amino acids. Germline V gene lookup returns CDR1 SGHVS and CDR2 FQNEAQ. The V gene lost 2 bases and the J gene lost 5 bases, with 13 bases spanning the gap. CDR3 amino acids: CASSLQRILNNEQFF. The CDR3 nucleotides are TGTGCCAGCAGCTTACAAAGGATCTTGAACAATGAGCAGTTCTTC.

CDR3 region: CASSHYHGRQETQYF. DNA for the CDR3: TGTGCCAGCAGCCACTACCACGGACGGCAAGAGACCCAGTACTTC. The chain combines TRBV7-8 with TRBJ2-5; D ambiguous. The V and J ends lost 5 bases and 2 bases respectively, with 15 bases between them. This CDR3 region has 15 residues. The germline V gene has CDR1 SGHVS and CDR2 FQNEAQ.

This clonotype occurred a few times. The rearrangement links TRBV12-3 or TRBV12-4 to TRBJ2-1; D not certain. The CDR3 length is 13 residues. Trimming pared 1 base from V and 9 bases from J, leaving 10 bases between. This CDR3 is CASSLGPGSEQFF. In DNA, the CDR3 is TGTGCCAGCAGTTTAGGGCCCGGTAGTGAGCAGTTCTTC.

This clonotype appeared once. V gene TRBV11-1 combines with J gene TRBJ2-1, with a weak D call TRBD1 (6 bases). Trimming took 3 bases from V and 1 from J, leaving 19 bases between them. Germline loops: CDR1 SGHAT, CDR2 FQDESV (reference sequence). There are 18 residues in the CDR3. The CDR3 reads CASSFTTYRDPSYNEQFF. For the CDR3, the DNA is TGTGCCAGCAGCTTTACAACGTACAGGGACCCTTCCTACAATGAGCAGTTCTTC.

The chain is built from TRBV12-3 or TRBV12-4 and TRBJ2-1, with 7 bases lining up with TRBD2. CDR3 length: 17 amino acids. V shed 8 bases and J 8 bases; nucleotides not matched to a gene: 21. CDR3 in DNA: TGTGCCAGCTGCCGATCTCTGGGGAAAGCGGGAATGTATGAGCAGTTCTTC. Amino acid sequence: CASCRSLGKAGMYEQFF.

The chain uses TRBV12-3 or TRBV12-4 and TRBJ1-4; D ambiguous. V was trimmed by 6 bases and J by 6 bases, leaving 14 bases between them. The CDR3 extends over 14 amino acids. The CDR3: CASSPVSAHEKLFF. CDR3 bases: TGTGCCAGCAGCCCCGTGTCGGCACATGAAAAACTGTTTTTT.

The sample holds a few counts of this clonotype. The V and J genes are TRBV11-1 and TRBJ2-2, with 12 bases matching TRBD2. The CDR3 has 18 amino acids. Germline CDR1 SGHAT, CDR2 FQDESV (reference sequence). Trimming removed 1 base from V and 3 bases from J; junction bases left unmatched: 6. This CDR3 reads CASSLGGLAGRHTGELFF. CDR3 sequence (DNA): TGTGCCAGCAGCTTAGGAGGACTAGCGGGGAGACACACCGGGGAGCTGTTTTTT.

V usage is TRBV6-6 and J usage is TRBJ1-2, with D uncertain. This CDR3 contains 13 residues. Germline loops: CDR1 MNHNY, CDR2 SVGAGI (reference sequence). Between the trimmed V and J ends, which lost 5 bases and 4 bases, there was a span of 11 bases. CDR3: CASSPGVAYGYTF. The CDR3 region has the DNA TGTGCCAGCAGTCCCGGGGTCGCCTATGGCTACACCTTC.